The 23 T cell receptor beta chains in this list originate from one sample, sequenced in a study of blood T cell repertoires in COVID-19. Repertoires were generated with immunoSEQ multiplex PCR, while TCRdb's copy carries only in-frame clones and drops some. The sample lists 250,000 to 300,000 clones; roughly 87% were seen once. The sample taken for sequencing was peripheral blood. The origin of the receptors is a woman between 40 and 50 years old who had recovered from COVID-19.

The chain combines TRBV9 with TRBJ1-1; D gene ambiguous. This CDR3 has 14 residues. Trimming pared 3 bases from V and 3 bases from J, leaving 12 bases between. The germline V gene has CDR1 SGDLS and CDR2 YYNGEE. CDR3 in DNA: TGTGCCAGCAGCGCGAGAAATTTGGACACTGAAGCTTTCTTT. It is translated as CASSARNLDTEAFF. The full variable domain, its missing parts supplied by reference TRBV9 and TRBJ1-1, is DSGVTQTPKHLITATGQRVTLRCSPRSGDLSVYWYQQSLDQGLQFLIQYYNGEERAKGNILERFSAQQFPDLHSELNLSSLELGDSALYFCASSARNLDTEAFFGQGTRLTVV.

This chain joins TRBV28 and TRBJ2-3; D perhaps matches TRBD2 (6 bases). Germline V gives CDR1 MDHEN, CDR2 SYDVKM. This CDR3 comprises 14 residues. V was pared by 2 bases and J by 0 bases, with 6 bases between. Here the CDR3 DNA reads TGTGCCAGCAGTTTAGGGGGGAGCACAGATACGCAGTATTTT. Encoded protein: CASSLGGSTDTQYF.

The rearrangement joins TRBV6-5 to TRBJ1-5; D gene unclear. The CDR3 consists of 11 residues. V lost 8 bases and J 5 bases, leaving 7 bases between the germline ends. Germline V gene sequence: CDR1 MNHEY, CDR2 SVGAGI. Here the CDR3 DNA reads TGTGCCAGCCGTCGGGATCAGCCCCAGCATTTT. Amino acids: CASRRDQPQHF.

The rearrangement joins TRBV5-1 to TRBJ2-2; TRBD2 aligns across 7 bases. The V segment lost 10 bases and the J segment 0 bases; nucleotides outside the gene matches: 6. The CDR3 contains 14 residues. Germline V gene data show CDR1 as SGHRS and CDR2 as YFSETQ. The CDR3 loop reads CAGREGPNTGELFF. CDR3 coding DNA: TGCGCCGGGAGGGAGGGCCCGAACACCGGGGAGCTGTTTTTT.

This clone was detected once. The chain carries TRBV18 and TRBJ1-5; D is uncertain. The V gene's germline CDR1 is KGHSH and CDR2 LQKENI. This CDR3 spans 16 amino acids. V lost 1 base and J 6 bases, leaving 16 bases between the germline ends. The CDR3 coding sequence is TGTGCCAGCTCACCACTGGCACGGGAGACCGCTCAGCCCCAGCATTTT. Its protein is CASSPLARETAQPQHF.

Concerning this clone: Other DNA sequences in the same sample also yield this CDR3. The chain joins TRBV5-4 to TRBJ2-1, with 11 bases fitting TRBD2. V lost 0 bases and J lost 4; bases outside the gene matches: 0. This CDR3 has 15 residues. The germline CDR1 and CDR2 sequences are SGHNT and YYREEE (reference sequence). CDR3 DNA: TGTGCCAGCAGCTTGGGGACTAGCGGGTACAATGAGCAGTTCTTC. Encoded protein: CASSLGTSGYNEQFF.

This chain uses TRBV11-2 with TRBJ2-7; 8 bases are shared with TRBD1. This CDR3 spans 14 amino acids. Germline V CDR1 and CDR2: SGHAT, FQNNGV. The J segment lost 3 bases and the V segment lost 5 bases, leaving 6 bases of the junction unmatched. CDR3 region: CASSPGQGVYEQYV. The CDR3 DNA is TGTGCCAGCAGCCCCGGACAGGGAGTCTACGAGCAGTACGTC.

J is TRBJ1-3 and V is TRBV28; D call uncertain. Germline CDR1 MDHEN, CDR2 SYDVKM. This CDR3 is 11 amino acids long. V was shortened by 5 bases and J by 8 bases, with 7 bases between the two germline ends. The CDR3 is CASSTQDTIYF. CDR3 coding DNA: TGTGCCAGCAGTACTCAGGACACCATATATTTT.

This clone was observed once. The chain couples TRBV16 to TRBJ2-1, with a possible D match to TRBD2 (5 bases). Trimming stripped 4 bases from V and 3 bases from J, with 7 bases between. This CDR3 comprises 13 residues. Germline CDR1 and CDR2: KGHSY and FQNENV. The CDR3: CASSRTSYNEQFF. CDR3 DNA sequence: TGTGCCAGCAGCCGCACTAGCTACAATGAGCAGTTCTTC.

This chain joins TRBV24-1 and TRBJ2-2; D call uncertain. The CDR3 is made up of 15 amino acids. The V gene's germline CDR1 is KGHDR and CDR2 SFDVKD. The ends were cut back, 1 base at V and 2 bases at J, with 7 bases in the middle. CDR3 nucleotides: TGTGCCACCAGTGATTTAGGCGGAAACACCGGGGAGCTGTTTTTT. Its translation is CATSDLGGNTGELFF.

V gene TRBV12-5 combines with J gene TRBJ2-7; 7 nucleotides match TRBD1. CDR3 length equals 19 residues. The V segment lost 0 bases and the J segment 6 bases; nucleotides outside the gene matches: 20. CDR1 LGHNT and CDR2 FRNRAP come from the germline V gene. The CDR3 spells CASGLVRTGEDSGPSEQYV. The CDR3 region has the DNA TGTGCTAGTGGTTTGGTACGCACAGGGGAAGATTCGGGACCCTCCGAGCAGTACGTC.

The chain's CDR3 is CASSQVAGVTYNEQFF. The CDR3 nucleotides read TGCGCCAGCAGCCAAGTGGCGGGAGTAACCTACAATGAGCAGTTCTTC. The chain uses TRBV4-1 and TRBJ2-1; TRBD2 matches at 7 bases. The CDR3 contains 16 residues. V shed 1 base, J shed 2 bases, and the junction held 5 bases outside the gene matches. The germline V gene encodes CDR1 MGHRA and CDR2 YSYEKL.

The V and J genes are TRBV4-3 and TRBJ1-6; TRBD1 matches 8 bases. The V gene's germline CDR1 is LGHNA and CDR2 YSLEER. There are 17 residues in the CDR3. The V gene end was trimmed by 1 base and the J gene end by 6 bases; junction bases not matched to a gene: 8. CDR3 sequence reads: CASSQVIRTGSNSPLHF. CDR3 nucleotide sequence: TGCGCCAGCAGCCAAGTGATAAGGACAGGGAGTAATTCACCCCTCCACTTT.

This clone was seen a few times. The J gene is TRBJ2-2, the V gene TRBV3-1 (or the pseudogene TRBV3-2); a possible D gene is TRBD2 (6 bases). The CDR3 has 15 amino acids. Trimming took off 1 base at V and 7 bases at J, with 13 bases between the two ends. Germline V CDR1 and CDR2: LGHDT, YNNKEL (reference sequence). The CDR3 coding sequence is TGTGCCAGCAGCCAAGTGTCACTAGCTGGCGGGGAGCTGTTTTTT. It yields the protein CASSQVSLAGGELFF.

The CDR3 DNA sequence: TGTGCCAGCAGAAATACCGGGAGCTACACCTTC. This sequence encodes CASRNTGSYTF. The V call is TRBV6-5, the J call TRBJ1-2; no clear D. The CDR3 covers 11 residues. V lost 6 bases to trimming and J lost 9 bases, with 11 bases between them. Germline V gives CDR1 MNHEY, CDR2 SVGAGI.

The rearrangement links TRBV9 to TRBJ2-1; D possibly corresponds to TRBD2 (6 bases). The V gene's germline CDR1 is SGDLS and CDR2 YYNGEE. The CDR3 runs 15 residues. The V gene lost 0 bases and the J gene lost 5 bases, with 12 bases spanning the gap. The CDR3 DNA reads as TGTGCCAGCAGCGTAGCGGAGGGGAAGCACAATGAGCAGTTCTTC. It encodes CASSVAEGKHNEQFF.

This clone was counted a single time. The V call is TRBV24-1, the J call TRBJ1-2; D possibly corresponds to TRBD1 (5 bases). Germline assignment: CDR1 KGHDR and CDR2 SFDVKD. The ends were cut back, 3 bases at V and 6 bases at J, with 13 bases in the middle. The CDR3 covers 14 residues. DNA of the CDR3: TGTGCCACCAGTGATGCGGGACTTCATAATGGCTACACCTTC. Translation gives CATSDAGLHNGYTF.

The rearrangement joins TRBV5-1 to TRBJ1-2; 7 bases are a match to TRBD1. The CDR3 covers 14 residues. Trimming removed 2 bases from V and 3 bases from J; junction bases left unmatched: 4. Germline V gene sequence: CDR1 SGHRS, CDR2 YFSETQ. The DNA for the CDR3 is TGCGCCAGCAGCTTCGGCGGACAGGACTATGGCTACACCTTC. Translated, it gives CASSFGGQDYGYTF.

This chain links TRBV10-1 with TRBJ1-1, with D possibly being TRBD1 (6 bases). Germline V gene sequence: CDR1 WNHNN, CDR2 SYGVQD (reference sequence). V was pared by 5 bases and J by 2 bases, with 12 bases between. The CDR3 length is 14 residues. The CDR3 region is CASSPGTPNTEAFF. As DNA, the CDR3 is TGCGCCAGCAGTCCCGGGACACCAAACACTGAAGCTTTCTTT.

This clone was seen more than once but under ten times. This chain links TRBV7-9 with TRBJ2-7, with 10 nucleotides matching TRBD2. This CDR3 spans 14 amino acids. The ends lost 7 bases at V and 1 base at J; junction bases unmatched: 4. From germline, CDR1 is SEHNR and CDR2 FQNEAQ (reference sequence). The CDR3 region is CASTGTSASYEQYF. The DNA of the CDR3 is TGTGCCAGCACCGGGACTAGCGCTTCCTACGAGCAGTACTTC.

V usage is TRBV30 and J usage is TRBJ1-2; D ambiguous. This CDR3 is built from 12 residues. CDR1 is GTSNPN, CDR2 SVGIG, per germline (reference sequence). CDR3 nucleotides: TGTGTATGGCAGGCCGAACCTTATGGCTACACCTTC. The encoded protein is CVWQAEPYGYTF.

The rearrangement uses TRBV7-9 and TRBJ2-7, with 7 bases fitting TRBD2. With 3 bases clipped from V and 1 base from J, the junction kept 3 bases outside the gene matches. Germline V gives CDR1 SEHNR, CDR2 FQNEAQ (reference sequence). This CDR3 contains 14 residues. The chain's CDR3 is CASSFGTISYEQYF. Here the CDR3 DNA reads TGTGCCAGCAGCTTCGGGACTATTTCCTACGAGCAGTACTTC.

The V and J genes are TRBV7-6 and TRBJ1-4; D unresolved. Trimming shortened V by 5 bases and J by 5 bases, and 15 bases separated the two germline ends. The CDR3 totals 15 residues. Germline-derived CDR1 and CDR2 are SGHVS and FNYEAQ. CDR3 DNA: TGTGCCAGCAGCCGGATGCGGCAGAGAAATGAAAAACTGTTTTTT. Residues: CASSRMRQRNEKLFF.